This T cell receptor (beta chain) derives from a study of regulatory T cells in long-lasting Graves disease. Findings of the study overall: Favoring TRBV28, TRBJ1-2 and TRBJ2-5 was a feature seen in persistent disease.

Arm-PCR of CDR3 regions and iRepertoire HTBI primers were used to build TCR beta libraries. TCRdb re-called the multiplex PCR reads with MiXCR, one entry per CDR3 protein. The sample lists hundreds of thousands of distinct CDR3 sequences, roughly 18% occurring once. CDR3 size: 16 residues. From germline, CDR1 is SGDLS and CDR2 YYNGEE. Points on this clonotype: Its antigen remains unknown.

Time point specified: newly diagnosed GD, antithyroid drugs for less than 3 months. With RNA extracted from PBMCs as input, the TCR library was made. This chain joins TRBV9 and TRBJ2-5; tentative D call: TRBD2 (6 bases). Gene TRBJ2-1 matches the end of the DNA better, so the J call may be wrong. The specimen was peripheral blood mononuclear cells (PBMCs), collected at new diagnosis, from a patient treated with antithyroid drugs. The sequence was collected from a female donor with Graves disease. The DNA for the CDR3 is TGTGCCAGCAGCGTCCTACGTGGCGGGACGGCTAATGAGCAGTTCTTC. Its protein is CASSVLRGGTANEQFF.